These 9 T cell receptor beta chains came from one sample sequenced in a study of T cell changes during pregnancy in multiple sclerosis. Clones were read by immunoSEQ multiplex PCR, and TCRdb kept only the in-frame ones, dropping some. Of 91,000 or so clones detected, 93% appear once; the ten largest clones hold 0.99%. The material sequenced was peripheral blood, taken after pregnancy. These receptors all come from a female donor with multiple sclerosis, enrolled in a pregnancy study.

The J gene is TRBJ2-3, the V gene TRBV5-4, with 13 positions matching TRBD2. V dropped 5 bases and J dropped 5; count of bases not matched to a gene: 2. The CDR3 is made up of 14 amino acids. Germline-derived CDR1 and CDR2 are SGHNT and YYREEE (reference sequence). The CDR3 region has the DNA TGTGCCAGCAGTGGACTAGCGGGAGAAGATACGCAGTATTTT. It specifies CASSGLAGEDTQYF. The full variable domain, completed using reference TRBV5-4 and TRBJ2-3, is ETGVTQSPTHLIKTRGQQVTLRCSSQSGHNTVSWYQQALGQGPQFIFQYYREEENGRGNFPPRFSGLQFPNYSSELNVNALELDDSALYLCASSGLAGEDTQYFGPGTRLTVL.

This clone was found a few times. The CDR3 loop is CAWGGFFAQYF. Here the CDR3 DNA reads TGTGCCTGGGGAGGGTTCTTTGCGCAGTATTTT. The chain couples TRBV30 to TRBJ2-3; TRBD2 might be the D (6 bases). This CDR3 contains 11 residues. Trimming cost V 5 bases and J 10 bases, with 13 bases left between them. Germline loops: CDR1 GTSNPN, CDR2 SVGIG (reference sequence).

The chain joins TRBV9 to TRBJ2-7, with D possibly TRBD2 on 6 matching bases. The V end was cut by 4 bases, the J end by 2 bases, with 13 bases between. Germline-derived CDR1 and CDR2 are SGDLS and YYNGEE. The CDR3 extends over 14 amino acids. CDR3 nucleotides: TGTGCCAGCAGCCCCCGAGCGGGTACCTACGAGCAGTACTTC. As protein: CASSPRAGTYEQYF. The full variable domain, with the rest looked up from reference TRBV9 and TRBJ2-7, is DSGVTQTPKHLITATGQRVTLRCSPRSGDLSVYWYQQSLDQGLQFLIQYYNGEERAKGNILERFSAQQFPDLHSELNLSSLELGDSALYFCASSPRAGTYEQYFGPGTRLTVT.

V gene TRBV27 combines with J gene TRBJ2-6, with D perhaps TRBD1 (6 bases). This CDR3 spans 16 amino acids. The germline V and J ends were trimmed by 5 bases and 3 bases, with 14 bases remaining between them. The germline V gene has CDR1 MNHEY and CDR2 SMNVEV (reference sequence). CDR3 amino acids: CASSRAGANGANVLTF. The CDR3 DNA is TGTGCCAGCAGTCGGGCAGGGGCAAATGGGGCCAACGTCCTGACTTTC.

V is TRBV10-3 and J is TRBJ1-5; D gene unclear. V lost 3 bases and J lost 0, with 9 bases in between. Germline V gene sequence: CDR1 ENHRY, CDR2 SYGVKD. The CDR3 covers 15 residues. As DNA, the CDR3 is TGTGCCATCAGTGAACTAAGAGTTAGCAATCAGCCCCAGCATTTT. Encoded protein: CAISELRVSNQPQHF.

The J gene is TRBJ2-7, the V gene TRBV30; D possibly corresponds to TRBD2 (5 bases). The V end was cut by 0 bases, the J end by 0 bases, with 9 bases between. The CDR3 is made up of 14 amino acids. The V gene's germline CDR1 is GTSNPN and CDR2 SVGIG (reference sequence). CDR3 coding DNA: TGTGCCTGGAGTGTTCGGGAAAGCTCCTACGAGCAGTACTTC. Its translation: CAWSVRESSYEQYF.

This sequence joins TRBV7-9 and TRBJ2-7; TRBD2 matches at 14 bases. CDR1 is SEHNR and CDR2 is FQNEAQ in the germline V gene (reference sequence). This CDR3 contains 15 residues. J was trimmed by 3 bases and V by 5 bases; bases with no gene match: 3. As DNA, the CDR3 is TGTGCCAGCAGCGGAGGGACTAGCGGGAGCTACGAGCAGTACTTC. Its translation is CASSGGTSGSYEQYF.

The CDR3, as DNA: TGTGCCAGTAGTGAAACGACAGGGGGCTACGAGCAGTACTTC. Its translation is CASSETTGGYEQYF. The genes are TRBV19 and TRBJ2-7; 9 positions match TRBD1. There are 14 residues in the CDR3. Germline assignment: CDR1 LNHDA and CDR2 SQIVND (reference sequence). V shed 5 bases and J 3 bases; nucleotides not matched to a gene: 5.

This chain uses TRBV18 with TRBJ2-3, with TRBD2 identical over 8 bases. CDR1 and CDR2 from the germline V gene are KGHSH and LQKENI. V was clipped by 0 bases and J by 3 bases; unmatched bases: 5. The CDR3 is 16 amino acids. The CDR3 is CASSPPWASGTDTQYF. In DNA, the CDR3 is TGTGCCAGCTCACCACCATGGGCTAGCGGGACAGATACGCAGTATTTT. The complete variable domain, with remaining parts taken from reference TRBV18 and TRBJ2-3, reads NAGVMQNPRHLVRRRGQEARLRCSPMKGHSHVYWYRQLPEEGLKFMVYLQKENIIDESGMPKERFSAEFPKEGPSILRIQQVVRGDSAAYFCASSPPWASGTDTQYFGPGTRLTVL.